Given below is one T cell receptor (beta chain) in context. Antigen unknown. Sequenced by immunoSEQ multiplex PCR; TCRdb stores in-frame clones only, minus some. The repertoire includes tens of thousands of clones, nearly 90% of them detected once, and 6% to 8% sits in the top ten. The data belong to a study of radiotherapy plus CTLA-4 blockade in lung cancer. Points from the study as a whole: Early blood T cell clone dynamics reportedly forecast response best, with interferon-beta.

V lost 5 bases to trimming and J lost 4 bases, with 11 bases between them. This CDR3 is 13 amino acids long. In germline, CDR1 is SGHTA, CDR2 FQGNSA. The sequenced sample was peripheral blood, obtained from a patient treated with radiotherapy plus ipilimumab. The source is a human donor with non-small cell lung cancer whose response to radiotherapy plus ipilimumab could not be evaluated. The chain is built from TRBV7-2 and TRBJ2-5, with D perhaps TRBD2 (6 bases). The CDR3 spells CASSPQRAETQYF. DNA of the CDR3: TGTGCCAGCAGCCCGCAGCGGGCAGAGACCCAGTACTTC.